This note documents a single TCR beta chain sequence. As yet, its antigen is unknown. Expressed TCRB transcripts were sequenced, since all the RNA that had been isolated was reverse transcribed. This table comes from immunoSEQ multiplex PCR, and its TCRdb copy is limited to in-frame clones, with some not included. The repertoire includes about 290,000 clones, approximately 8% of them detected once, and more than 0.8% sits in the top ten. Germline CDR1 reads KGHSH; CDR2 reads LQKENI. CDR3 size: 17 residues. With V trimmed by 4 bases and J by 1 base, 5 bases remained unmatched. Purity exceeded 95% in all sorted populations. This record comes from a study of beta chain features in type 1 diabetes. Turning to the study itself: In all, roughly 98,000,000 sorted cells from all samples were analyzed.

Overall study results and limits: Fewer insertions but more deletions were seen at VDJ junctions in type 1 diabetes patients.

Sequencing used central memory CD4+ T cells from blood. This sequence was found in a woman aged 18-29 years in good health. The chain links TRBV18 to TRBJ2-2; 11 nucleotides agree with TRBD2. This CDR3 is CASSRSTSGRNTGELFF. In DNA, the CDR3 is TGTGCCAGCTCACGATCCACTAGCGGGAGGAACACCGGGGAGCTGTTTTTT.